These 22 T cell receptor beta chains were sequenced from one sample in a study of control samples from healthy donors and cancer patients. Clones were read by immunoSEQ multiplex PCR, and TCRdb kept only the in-frame ones, dropping some. The repertoire holds some 22,000 clones, with around four fifths as singletons. Specimen: PBMCs. The source is a man aged 60 to 69 with colorectal cancer.

The rearrangement links TRBV10-3 to TRBJ1-2; 8 bases agree with TRBD1. The CDR3 is 13 residues long. Germline V gives CDR1 ENHRY, CDR2 SYGVKD. J was trimmed by 3 bases and V by 8 bases; bases with no gene match: 5. CDR3 amino acids: CAISDREDYGYTF. The CDR3 nucleotides are TGTGCCATCTCGGACAGGGAGGACTATGGCTACACCTTC.

The chain combines TRBV9 with TRBJ2-6; D is undetermined. The germline V gene has CDR1 SGDLS and CDR2 YYNGEE. Trimming removed 3 bases from V and 0 bases from J, with 16 bases in between. The CDR3 consists of 18 residues. Here the CDR3 reads CASSAIRAFTSGANVLTF. The DNA for the CDR3 is TGTGCCAGCAGCGCTATTAGGGCTTTCACCTCTGGGGCCAACGTCCTGACTTTC.

CDR3 loop: CASSANRGLDYGYTF. The CDR3 nucleotides read TGTGCCAGCAGCGCGAACAGGGGGCTCGACTATGGCTACACCTTC. The chain is built from TRBV9 and TRBJ1-2; 9 bases agree with TRBD1. CDR1 and CDR2 from the germline V gene are SGDLS and YYNGEE. CDR3 size: 15 residues. Trimming took 3 bases from V and 3 from J; bases not matched to a gene: 6.

The V and J genes are TRBV2 and TRBJ2-2; D uncertain. The CDR3 runs to 10 residues. Germline V gives CDR1 SNHLY, CDR2 FYNNEI. Trimming pared 11 bases from V and 6 bases from J, leaving 7 bases between. CDR3 sequence reads: CASAAGELFF. The CDR3 region has the DNA TGTGCCTCGGCCGCCGGGGAGCTGTTTTTT. Combining the CDR3 with reference TRBV2 and TRBJ2-2 gives the whole variable domain EPEVTQTPSHQVTQMGQEVILRCVPISNHLYFYWYRQILGQKVEFLVSFYNNEISEKSEIFDDQFSVERPDGSNFTLKIRSTKLEDSAMYFCASAAGELFFGEGSRLTVL.

V gene TRBV19 combines with J gene TRBJ2-2; D gene unclear. Germline V gene sequence: CDR1 LNHDA, CDR2 SQIVND (reference sequence). The V and J ends lost 2 bases and 12 bases respectively, with 10 bases between them. The CDR3 length is 12 residues. The CDR3 loop is CASSIRQEKLFF. The CDR3 DNA follows: TGTGCCAGTAGTATAAGGCAGGAAAAGCTGTTTTTT. Based on the CDR3 plus reference TRBV19 and TRBJ2-2, the full variable domain is DGGITQSPKYLFRKEGQNVTLSCEQNLNHDAMYWYRQDPGQGLRLIYYSQIVNDFQKGDIAEGYSVSREKKESFPLTVTSAQKNPTAFYLCASSIRQEKLFFGEGSRLTVL.

In DNA, the CDR3 is TGTGCCAGCAGCTTAGCCACAGCACCTGGGTATGGCTACACCTTC. This encodes CASSLATAPGYGYTF. The chain has TRBV7-9 and TRBJ1-2; no definite D call. Per germline, CDR1 SEHNR and CDR2 FQNEAQ (reference sequence). This CDR3 spans 15 amino acids. V dropped 0 bases and J dropped 5 bases, with 13 bases sitting between them.

The chain recombines TRBV6-5 with TRBJ2-5, with no clear D. The germline V gene encodes CDR1 MNHEY and CDR2 SVGAGI. V dropped 5 bases and J dropped 5 bases, with 15 bases sitting between them. This CDR3 is built from 14 residues. CDR3 coding DNA: TGTGCCAGCAGTCCTTTGGGTGGTATTGAGACCCAGTACTTC. It translates to CASSPLGGIETQYF.

This chain links TRBV5-6 with TRBJ1-2; D may be TRBD1 (5 bases). The CDR3 has 16 amino acids. Trimming left V 4 bases short and J 3 bases short, with 19 bases between. Germline-derived CDR1 and CDR2 are SGHDT and YYEEEE. CDR3 in DNA: TGTGCCAGCAGCACCCCGACCCCCGGGGCGTACTATGGCTACACCTTC. It yields the protein CASSTPTPGAYYGYTF.

The chain employs TRBV11-2 and TRBJ2-7; D is possibly TRBD1 or TRBD2 (5 bases each). This CDR3 comprises 16 residues. Per the germline V gene, CDR1 is SGHAT and CDR2 is FQNNGV. Trimming removed 2 bases from V and 1 base from J, with 15 bases in between. The CDR3 sequence: CASSLWGSGSSYEQYF. Here the CDR3 DNA reads TGTGCCAGCAGCTTATGGGGGTCAGGTTCATCCTACGAGCAGTACTTC.

The chain recombines TRBV5-1 with TRBJ2-1; TRBD1 agrees at 8 bases. J lost 4 bases, V lost 2 bases, and 8 bases had no gene match. Germline CDR1 and CDR2: SGHRS and YFSETQ. The CDR3 extends over 16 amino acids. CDR3 sequence reads: CASSLFSTGEYNEQFF. The CDR3 nucleotides read TGCGCCAGCAGCTTATTTTCGACAGGGGAGTACAATGAGCAGTTCTTC.

This rearrangement joins TRBV9 to TRBJ1-1; D not resolved. The V and J ends lost 0 bases and 0 bases respectively, with 9 bases between them. There are 15 residues in the CDR3. Germline V gene data show CDR1 as SGDLS and CDR2 as YYNGEE. In nucleotides, the CDR3 is TGTGCCAGCAGCGTAGCGGTTGGGCTGAACACTGAAGCTTTCTTT. It is translated as CASSVAVGLNTEAFF.

With respect to this clone: The junction differs from germline at one of its ends, possibly a read error. The J gene is TRBJ2-3, the V gene TRBV10-2; D gene unclear. CDR1 WSHSY and CDR2 SAAADI come from the germline V gene. This CDR3 region has 14 residues. CDR3 nucleotide sequence: TGCGCCACATTAGGGCTAGTAGACACAGATACGCGGTATTTT. This sequence encodes CATLGLVDTDTRYF.

This clone was seen more than once but under ten times. V and J are TRBV29-1 and TRBJ1-2; D is possibly TRBD1 (5 bases). Germline CDR1 is SQVTM and CDR2 is ANQGSEA. V lost 7 bases, J lost 4 bases, and 10 bases lay in between. The CDR3 has 11 residues. The CDR3, as DNA: TGCAGCGCAGGGACTAGCTATGGCTACACCTTC. Translating it yields CSAGTSYGYTF.

This clone was seen once. In DNA, the CDR3 is TGTGCCATCAGCCTATCGGACAATGAGCAGTTCTTC. It specifies CAISLSDNEQFF. The chain is built from TRBV10-3 and TRBJ2-1, with D unclear. The V gene's germline CDR1 is ENHRY and CDR2 SYGVKD. The CDR3 length is 12 residues. V lost 6 bases and J lost 5, with 8 bases in between.

V is TRBV5-4 and J is TRBJ1-2, with a possible D match to TRBD1 (6 bases). Germline V gives CDR1 SGHNT, CDR2 YYREEE (reference sequence). Trimming removed 0 bases at V and 1 base at J, with 16 bases between. The CDR3 length is 17 residues. The CDR3 loop is CASSLGGPSFHNYGYTF. DNA of the CDR3: TGTGCCAGCAGCTTGGGGGGGCCCTCCTTCCATAACTATGGCTACACCTTC. Using reference TRBV5-4 and TRBJ1-2 for the parts outside the CDR3, the full variable domain is ETGVTQSPTHLIKTRGQQVTLRCSSQSGHNTVSWYQQALGQGPQFIFQYYREEENGRGNFPPRFSGLQFPNYSSELNVNALELDDSALYLCASSLGGPSFHNYGYTFGSGTRLTVV.

This chain links TRBV6-2 or TRBV6-3 with TRBJ1-2; TRBD1 might be the D (6 bases). Germline V lookup: CDR1 MNHEY, CDR2 SVGEGT. V gave up 6 bases and J gave up 5 bases, with 19 bases separating them. CDR3 length: 15 residues. The CDR3 sequence: CASSQRTVYLYGYTF. The DNA of the CDR3 is TGTGCCAGCAGCCAACGGACAGTATACCTTTATGGCTACACCTTC.

The chain has TRBV7-9 and TRBJ1-4; D ambiguous. Germline lookup yields CDR1 SEHNR and CDR2 FQNEAQ (reference sequence). Deletions cut 3 bases from V and 3 bases from J, with 17 bases between. The CDR3 runs 17 residues. The CDR3 bases are TGTGCCAGCAGCTTGAGACCTTTAGGAGGTTCTAATGAAAAACTGTTTTTT. Translating gives CASSLRPLGGSNEKLFF.

This chain connects TRBV5-4 to TRBJ2-6, with D possibly being TRBD1 (5 bases). Germline V gene data show CDR1 as SGHNT and CDR2 as YYREEE (reference sequence). The CDR3 length is 17 residues. V was trimmed by 2 bases and J by 0 bases, leaving 12 bases between them. The chain's CDR3 is CASSFPQGGSGANVLTF. The CDR3 DNA sequence: TGTGCCAGCAGCTTTCCTCAGGGCGGCTCTGGGGCCAACGTCCTGACTTTC.

The V call is TRBV5-4, the J call TRBJ2-2, with D possibly TRBD2 on 5 matching bases. The germline CDR1 and CDR2 sequences are SGHNT and YYREEE (reference sequence). Trimming cost V 4 bases and J 6 bases, with 16 bases left between them. The CDR3 has 15 residues. CDR3 region: CASSGAEHASGELFF. CDR3 nucleotide sequence: TGTGCCAGCAGCGGAGCGGAACATGCATCCGGGGAGCTGTTTTTT.

The rearrangement links TRBV5-1 to TRBJ1-2, with D possibly matching TRBD1 (5 bases). The ends were cut back, 2 bases at V and 2 bases at J, with 19 bases in the middle. In germline, CDR1 is SGHRS, CDR2 YFSETQ. This CDR3 has 17 residues. The CDR3 region has the DNA TGCGCCAGCAGCTTCCTCCCGGGACTAACCTTAAACTATGGCTACACCTTC. Its translation is CASSFLPGLTLNYGYTF. The full variable domain, its missing parts supplied by reference TRBV5-1 and TRBJ1-2, is KAGVTQTPRYLIKTRGQQVTLSCSPISGHRSVSWYQQTPGQGLQFLFEYFSETQRNKGNFPGRFSGRQFSNSRSEMNVSTLELGDSALYLCASSFLPGLTLNYGYTFGSGTRLTVV.

This chain connects TRBV10-2 to TRBJ1-5, with D tentatively TRBD1 (5 bases). The CDR3 extends over 15 amino acids. Germline CDR1 is WSHSY and CDR2 is SAAADI. Trimming removed 4 bases from V and 0 bases from J, with 10 bases in between. CDR3 loop: CASSAGHPSNQPQHF. The CDR3 nucleotides are TGCGCCAGCAGTGCAGGACATCCTAGCAATCAGCCCCAGCATTTT.

This rearrangement joins TRBV5-5 to TRBJ1-1; perhaps TRBD1 as D (6 bases). This CDR3 comprises 13 residues. Trimming took off 3 bases at V and 0 bases at J, with 6 bases between the two ends. Germline CDR1 is SGHKS and CDR2 is YYEKEE (reference sequence). The CDR3 protein is CASSWDMNTEAFF. As DNA, the CDR3 is TGTGCCAGCAGCTGGGACATGAACACTGAAGCTTTCTTT.